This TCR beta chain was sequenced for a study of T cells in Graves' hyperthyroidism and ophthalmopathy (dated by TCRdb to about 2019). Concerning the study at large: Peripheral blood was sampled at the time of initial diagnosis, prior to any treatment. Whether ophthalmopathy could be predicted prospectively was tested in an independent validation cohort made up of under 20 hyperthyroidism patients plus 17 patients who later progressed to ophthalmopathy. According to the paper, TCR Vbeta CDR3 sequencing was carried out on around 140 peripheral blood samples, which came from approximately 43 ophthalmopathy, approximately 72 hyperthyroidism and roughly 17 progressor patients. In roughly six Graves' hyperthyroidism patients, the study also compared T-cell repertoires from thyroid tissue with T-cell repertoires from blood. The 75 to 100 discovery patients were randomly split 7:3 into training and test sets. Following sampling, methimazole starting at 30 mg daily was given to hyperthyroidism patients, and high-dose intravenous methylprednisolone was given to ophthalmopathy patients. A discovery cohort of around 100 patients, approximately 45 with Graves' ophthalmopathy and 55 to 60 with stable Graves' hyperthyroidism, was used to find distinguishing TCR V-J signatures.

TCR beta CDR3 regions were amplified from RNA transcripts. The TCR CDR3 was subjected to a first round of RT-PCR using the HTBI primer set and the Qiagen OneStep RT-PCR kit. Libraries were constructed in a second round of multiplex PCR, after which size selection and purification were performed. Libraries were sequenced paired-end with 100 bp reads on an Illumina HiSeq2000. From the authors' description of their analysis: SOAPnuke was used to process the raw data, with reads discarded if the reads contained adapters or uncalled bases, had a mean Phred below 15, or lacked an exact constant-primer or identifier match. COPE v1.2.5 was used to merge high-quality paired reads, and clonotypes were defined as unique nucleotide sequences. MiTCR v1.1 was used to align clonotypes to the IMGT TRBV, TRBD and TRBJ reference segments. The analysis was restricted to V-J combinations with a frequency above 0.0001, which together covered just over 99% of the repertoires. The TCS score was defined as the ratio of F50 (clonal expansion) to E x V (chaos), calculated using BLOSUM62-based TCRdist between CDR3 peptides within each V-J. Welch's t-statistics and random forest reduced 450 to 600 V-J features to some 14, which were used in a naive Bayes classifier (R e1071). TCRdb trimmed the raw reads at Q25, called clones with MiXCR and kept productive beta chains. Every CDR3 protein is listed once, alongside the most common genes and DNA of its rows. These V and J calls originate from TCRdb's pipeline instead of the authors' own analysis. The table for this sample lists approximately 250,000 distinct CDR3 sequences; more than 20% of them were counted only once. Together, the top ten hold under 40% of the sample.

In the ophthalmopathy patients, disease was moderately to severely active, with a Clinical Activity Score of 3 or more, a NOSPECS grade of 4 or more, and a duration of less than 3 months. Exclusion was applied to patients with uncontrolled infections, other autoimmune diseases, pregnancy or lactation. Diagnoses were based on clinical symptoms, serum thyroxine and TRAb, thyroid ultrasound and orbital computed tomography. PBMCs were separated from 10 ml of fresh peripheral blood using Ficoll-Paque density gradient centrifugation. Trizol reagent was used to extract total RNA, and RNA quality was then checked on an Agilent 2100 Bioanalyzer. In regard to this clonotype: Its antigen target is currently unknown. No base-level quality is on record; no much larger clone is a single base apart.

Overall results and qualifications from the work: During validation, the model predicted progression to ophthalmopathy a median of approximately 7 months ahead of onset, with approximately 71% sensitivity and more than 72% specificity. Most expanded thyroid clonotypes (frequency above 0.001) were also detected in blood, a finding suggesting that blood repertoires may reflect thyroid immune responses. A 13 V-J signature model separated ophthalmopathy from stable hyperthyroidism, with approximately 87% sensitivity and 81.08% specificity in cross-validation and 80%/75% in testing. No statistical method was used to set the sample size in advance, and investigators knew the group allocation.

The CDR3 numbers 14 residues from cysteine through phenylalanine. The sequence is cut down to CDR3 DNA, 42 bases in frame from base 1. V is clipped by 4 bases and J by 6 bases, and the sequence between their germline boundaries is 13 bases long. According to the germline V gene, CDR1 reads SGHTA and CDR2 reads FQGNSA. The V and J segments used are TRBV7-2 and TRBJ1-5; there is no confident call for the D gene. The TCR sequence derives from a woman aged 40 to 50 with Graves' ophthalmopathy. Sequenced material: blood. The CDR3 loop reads CASSSLMGFQPQHF. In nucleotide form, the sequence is TGTGCCAGCAGCTCATTGATGGGCTTTCAGCCCCAGCATTTT.